This TCR beta chain was documented in a study of T cell responses to AZD1222 COVID-19 vaccine. The germline gives CDR1 SGHAT, CDR2 FQNNGV. Trimming removed 5 bases at V and 4 bases at J, with 19 bases between. The CDR3 runs to 16 residues. Study-wide findings and caveats: An increase in Spike-specific TCR breadth and depth was observed after two AZD1222 doses.

Second doses were pooled across both intervals (about 4 or about 12 weeks). The method was immunoSEQ multiplex PCR; TCRdb's version includes in-frame clones alone and lacks a portion of them. Among some 180,000 clones listed, 70% to 90% were seen once. As regards this clone: The target antigen is unknown.

The sequence was obtained from an adult who received the AZD1222 COVID-19 vaccine. The material sequenced was peripheral blood, taken 28 days after the second AZD1222 dose. The V call is TRBV11-2, the J call TRBJ2-3, with D tentatively TRBD1 or TRBD2 (5 bases each). In DNA, the CDR3 is TGTGCCAGCAGCCCATACCCAGAGGGGTTTGCAGATACGCAGTATTTT. It translates to CASSPYPEGFADTQYF.